This T cell receptor (beta chain) was retrieved from a study of molecular identifiers for immune sequencing clone quantification. RNA fractions of 10%, 30% or 50% and roughly 20,000 to 1,000,000 sorted cells were the source of naive CD8 libraries. Preparation methods for the bulk TCR libraries were those previously described, with listed TCR primers. TCRdb passed the PCR reads through MiXCR, listing each CDR3 protein once. The table has around 82,000 distinct CDR3 sequences, 15% to 20% seen once. This clonotype has at least ten counts. The germline V gene has CDR1 LNHDA and CDR2 SQIVND (reference sequence). Between the trimmed V and J ends, which lost 5 bases and 3 bases, there was a span of 19 bases. The CDR3 sequence is 16 residues long.

Sequencing was done on a sample of naive CD8+ T cells from blood, with Jurkat cell RNA spiked in. The sample's subset: FACS-sorted CD8+CD4-CCR7+CD45RA+ naive T cells. The TCR sequence derives from a human donor in good health. Some libraries in this study had Jurkat cell RNA spiked in. This chain links TRBV19 with TRBJ1-1, with D possibly TRBD1 on 6 matching bases. The CDR3: CASSSWPPYRDTEAFF. Written as DNA, the CDR3 is TGTGCCAGTAGTTCCTGGCCCCCCTACAGGGACACTGAAGCTTTCTTT.